The 5 T cell receptor beta chains below were found in one sample sequenced in a study of blood T cells in healthy people across ages. Primers used in a second PCR of roughly 7 to 12 cycles were a sample-barcoded 5' primer and a J-beta primer mix. TCRdb analysed the 5' RACE reads with MiXCR anew, one entry per CDR3 protein. This sample yields almost 1 million distinct CDR3 sequences, of which around 54% are seen a single time; about a fifth belongs to the top ten. The source material was blood. These receptors came from an older woman in good health.

The gene calls are TRBV29-1 and TRBJ2-7, with D hard to call. Trimming removed 4 bases at V and 6 bases at J, with 7 bases between. This CDR3 has 10 amino acids. Germline loops: CDR1 SQVTM, CDR2 ANQGSEA. The CDR3 bases are TGCAGCGTTGGGGTAAGCGAGCAGTACTTC. Residues: CSVGVSEQYF.

This clonotype was detected only a few times. The CDR3 here is CSVGPGLAGEVGLYNEQFF. The CDR3 DNA is TGCAGCGTTGGACCGGGACTAGCGGGAGAGGTGGGGCTCTACAATGAGCAGTTCTTC. The chain carries TRBV29-1 and TRBJ2-1, with TRBD2 matching over 14 bases. CDR1 and CDR2 (germline): SQVTM, ANQGSEA. The CDR3 sequence is 19 residues long. Trimming cost V 4 bases and J 3 bases; bases outside gene matches: 14.

The chain combines TRBV20-1 with TRBJ2-7, with 7 bases lining up with TRBD1. Germline assignment: CDR1 DFQATT and CDR2 SNEGSKA (reference sequence). The CDR3 runs 12 residues. V was pared by 6 bases and J by 0 bases, with 2 bases of the junction left unmatched. The CDR3: CSADRSSYEQYF. The CDR3 region has the DNA TGCAGTGCGGACAGGAGCTCCTACGAGCAGTACTTC.

This chain joins TRBV4-1 and TRBJ2-1; TRBD2 agrees at 16 bases. This CDR3 is 19 amino acids long. CDR1 and CDR2 from the germline V gene are MGHRA and YSYEKL. V was pared by 5 bases and J by 7 bases, with 14 bases of the junction left unmatched. The CDR3 spells CASSGDAGLAGGPGNEQFF. In DNA, the CDR3 is TGCGCCAGCAGCGGCGACGCGGGACTAGCGGGAGGGCCGGGGAATGAGCAGTTCTTC.

This CDR3 reads CASSEGRRGNTQYF. Here the CDR3 DNA reads TGTGCCAGCAGCGAAGGTCGTCGGGGGAATACGCAGTATTTT. V is TRBV11-2 and J is TRBJ2-3; perhaps TRBD2 as D (6 bases). The CDR3 consists of 14 residues. CDR1 SGHAT and CDR2 FQNNGV come from the germline V gene. V lost 5 bases to trimming and J lost 7 bases, with 16 bases between them.